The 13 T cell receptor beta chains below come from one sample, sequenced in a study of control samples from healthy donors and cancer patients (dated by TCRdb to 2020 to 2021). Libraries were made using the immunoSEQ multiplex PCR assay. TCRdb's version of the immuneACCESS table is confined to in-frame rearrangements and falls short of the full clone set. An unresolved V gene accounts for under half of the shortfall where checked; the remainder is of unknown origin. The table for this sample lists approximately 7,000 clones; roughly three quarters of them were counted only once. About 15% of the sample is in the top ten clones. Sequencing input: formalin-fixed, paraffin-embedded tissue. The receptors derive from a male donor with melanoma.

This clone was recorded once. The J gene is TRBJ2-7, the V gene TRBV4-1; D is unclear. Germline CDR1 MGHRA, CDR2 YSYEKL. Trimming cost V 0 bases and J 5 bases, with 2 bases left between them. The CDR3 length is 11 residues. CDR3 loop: CASSQEDEQYF. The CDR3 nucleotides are TGCGCCAGCAGCCAAGAAGACGAGCAGTACTTC.

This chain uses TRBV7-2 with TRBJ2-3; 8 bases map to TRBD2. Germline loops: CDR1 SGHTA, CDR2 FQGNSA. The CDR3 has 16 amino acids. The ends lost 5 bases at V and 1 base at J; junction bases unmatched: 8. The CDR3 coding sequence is TGTGCCAGCAGCCCCGATGTGCGGGGGGGCACAGATACGCAGTATTTT. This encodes CASSPDVRGGTDTQYF.

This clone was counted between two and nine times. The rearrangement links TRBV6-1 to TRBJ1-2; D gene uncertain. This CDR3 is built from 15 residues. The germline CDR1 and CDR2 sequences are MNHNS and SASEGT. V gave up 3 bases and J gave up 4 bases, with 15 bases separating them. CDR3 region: CASSERRDGFYGYTF. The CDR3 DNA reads TGTGCCAGCAGTGAGCGGAGAGACGGTTTCTATGGCTACACCTTC.

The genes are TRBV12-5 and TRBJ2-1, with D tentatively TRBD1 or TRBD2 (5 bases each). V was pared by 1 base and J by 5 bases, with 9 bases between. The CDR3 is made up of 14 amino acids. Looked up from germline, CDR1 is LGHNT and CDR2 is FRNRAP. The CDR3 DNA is TGTGCTAGTGGTTTGGGTCAGGGAGACAATGAGCAGTTCTTC. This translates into CASGLGQGDNEQFF.

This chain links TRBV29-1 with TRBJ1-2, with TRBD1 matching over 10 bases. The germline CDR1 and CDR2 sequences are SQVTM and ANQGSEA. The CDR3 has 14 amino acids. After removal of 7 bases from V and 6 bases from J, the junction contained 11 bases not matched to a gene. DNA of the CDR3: TGCAGCGGGCGGACCGGGACAGGGGTCGATGGCTACACCTTC. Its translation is CSGRTGTGVDGYTF.

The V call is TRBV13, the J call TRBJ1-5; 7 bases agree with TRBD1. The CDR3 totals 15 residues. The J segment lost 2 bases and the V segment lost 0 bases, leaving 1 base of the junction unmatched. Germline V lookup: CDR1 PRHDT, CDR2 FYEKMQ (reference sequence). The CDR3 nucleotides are TGTGCCAGCAGCTTAGGCGGGACAGGCAATCAGCCCCAGCATTTT. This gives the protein CASSLGGTGNQPQHF.

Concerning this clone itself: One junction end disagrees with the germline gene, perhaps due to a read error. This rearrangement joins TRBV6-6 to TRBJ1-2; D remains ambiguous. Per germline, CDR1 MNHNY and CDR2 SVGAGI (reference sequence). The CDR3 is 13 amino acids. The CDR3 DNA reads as TGTACCAGCTGGGAAAACAGAAGCTATGGCTACACCTTC. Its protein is CTSWENRSYGYTF.

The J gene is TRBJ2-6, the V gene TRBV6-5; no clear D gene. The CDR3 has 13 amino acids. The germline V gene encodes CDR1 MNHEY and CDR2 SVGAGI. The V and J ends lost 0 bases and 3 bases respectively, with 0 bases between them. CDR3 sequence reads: CASSYSGANVLTF. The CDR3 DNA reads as TGTGCCAGCAGTTACTCTGGGGCCAACGTCCTGACTTTC.

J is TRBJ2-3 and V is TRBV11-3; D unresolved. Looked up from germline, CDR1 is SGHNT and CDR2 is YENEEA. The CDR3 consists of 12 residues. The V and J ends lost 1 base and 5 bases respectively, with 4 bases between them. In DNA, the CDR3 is TGTGCCAGCAGCTTAGTGCTAGATACGCAGTATTTT. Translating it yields CASSLVLDTQYF. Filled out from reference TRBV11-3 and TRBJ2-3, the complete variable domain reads EAGVVQSPRYKIIEKKQPVAFWCNPISGHNTLYWYLQNLGQGPELLIRYENEEAVDDSQLPKDRFSAERLKGVDSTLKIQPAELGDSAVYLCASSLVLDTQYFGPGTRLTVL.

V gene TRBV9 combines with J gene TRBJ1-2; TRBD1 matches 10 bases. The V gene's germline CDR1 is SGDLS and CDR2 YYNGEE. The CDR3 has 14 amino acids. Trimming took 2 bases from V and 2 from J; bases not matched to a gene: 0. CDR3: CASSVGQGNYGYTF. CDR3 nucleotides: TGTGCCAGCAGCGTGGGACAGGGGAACTATGGCTACACCTTC.

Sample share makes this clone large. In nucleotides, the CDR3 is TGTGCCAGCAGTGAAATTACCCTTCGCGGTGGCTACACCTTC. It specifies CASSEITLRGGYTF. V usage is TRBV25-1 and J usage is TRBJ1-2, with D uncertain. There are 14 residues in the CDR3. Germline assignment: CDR1 MGHDK and CDR2 SYGVNS. Trimming took off 2 bases at V and 7 bases at J, with 14 bases between the two ends.

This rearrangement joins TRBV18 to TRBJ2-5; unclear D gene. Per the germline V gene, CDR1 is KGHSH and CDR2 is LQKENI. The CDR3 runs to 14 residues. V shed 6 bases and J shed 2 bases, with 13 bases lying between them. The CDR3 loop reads CASSISSFQETQYF. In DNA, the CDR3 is TGTGCCAGCTCGATCTCCAGTTTTCAAGAGACCCAGTACTTC.

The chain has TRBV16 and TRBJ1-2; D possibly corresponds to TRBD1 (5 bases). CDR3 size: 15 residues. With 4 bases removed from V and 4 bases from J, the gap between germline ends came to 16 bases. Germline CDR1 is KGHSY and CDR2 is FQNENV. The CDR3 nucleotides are TGTGCCAGCAGCCCCGCCTTTGCCGGGGCCTATGGCTACACCTTC. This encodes CASSPAFAGAYGYTF. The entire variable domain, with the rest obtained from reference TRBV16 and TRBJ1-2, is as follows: GEEVAQTPKHLVRGEGQKAKLYCAPIKGHSYVFWYQQVLKNEFKFLISFQNENVFDETGMPKERFSAKCLPNSPCSLEIQATKLEDSAVYFCASSPAFAGAYGYTFGSGTRLTVV.